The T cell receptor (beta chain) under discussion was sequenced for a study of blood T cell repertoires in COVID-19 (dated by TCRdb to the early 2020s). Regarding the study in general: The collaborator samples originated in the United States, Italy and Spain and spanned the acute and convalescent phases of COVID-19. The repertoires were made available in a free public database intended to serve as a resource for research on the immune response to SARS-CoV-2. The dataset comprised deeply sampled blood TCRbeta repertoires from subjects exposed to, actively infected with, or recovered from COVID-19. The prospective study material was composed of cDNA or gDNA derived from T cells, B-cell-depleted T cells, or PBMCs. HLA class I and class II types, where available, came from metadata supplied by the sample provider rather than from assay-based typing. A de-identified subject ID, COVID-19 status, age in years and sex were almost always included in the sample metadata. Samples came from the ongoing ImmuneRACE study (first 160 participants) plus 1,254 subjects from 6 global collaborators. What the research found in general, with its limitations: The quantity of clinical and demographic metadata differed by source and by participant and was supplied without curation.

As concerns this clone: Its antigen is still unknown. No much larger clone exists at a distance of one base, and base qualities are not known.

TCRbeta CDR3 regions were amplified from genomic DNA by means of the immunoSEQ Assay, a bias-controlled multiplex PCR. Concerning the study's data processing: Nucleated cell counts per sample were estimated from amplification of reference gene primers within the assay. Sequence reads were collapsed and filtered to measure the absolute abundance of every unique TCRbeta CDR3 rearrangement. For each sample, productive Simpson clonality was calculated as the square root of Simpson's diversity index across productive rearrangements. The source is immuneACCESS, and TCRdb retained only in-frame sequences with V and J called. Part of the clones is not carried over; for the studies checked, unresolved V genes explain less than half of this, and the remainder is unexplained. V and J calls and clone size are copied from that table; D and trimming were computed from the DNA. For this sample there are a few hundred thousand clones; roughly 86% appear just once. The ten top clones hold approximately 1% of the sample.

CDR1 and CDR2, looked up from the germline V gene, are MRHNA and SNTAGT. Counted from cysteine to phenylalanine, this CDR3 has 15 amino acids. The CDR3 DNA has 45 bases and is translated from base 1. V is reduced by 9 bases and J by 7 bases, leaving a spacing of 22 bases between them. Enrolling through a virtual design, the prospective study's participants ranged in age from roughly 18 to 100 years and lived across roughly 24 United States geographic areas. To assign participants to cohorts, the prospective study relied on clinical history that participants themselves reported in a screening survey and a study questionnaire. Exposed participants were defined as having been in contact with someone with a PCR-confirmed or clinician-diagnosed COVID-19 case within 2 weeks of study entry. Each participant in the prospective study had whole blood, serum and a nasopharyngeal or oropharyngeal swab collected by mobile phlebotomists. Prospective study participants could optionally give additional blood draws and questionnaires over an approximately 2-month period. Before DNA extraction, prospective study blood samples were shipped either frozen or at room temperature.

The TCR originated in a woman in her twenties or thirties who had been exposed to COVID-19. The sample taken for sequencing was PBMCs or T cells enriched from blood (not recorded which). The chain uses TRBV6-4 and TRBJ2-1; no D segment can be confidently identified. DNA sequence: TGTGCCAGTCAACGTGGGCCCTCCCGTGAGAATGAGCAGTTCTTC. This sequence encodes CASQRGPSRENEQFF.